This T cell receptor (beta chain) was recorded in a study of cytomegalovirus exposure and HLA in healthy donors. Looking at the study overall: In an earlier analysis, approximately 120 million unique TCR beta sequences were found from 150 million to 200 million T cells. Overall study results and limits: Some V segments, including TRBV6-2 and TRBV6-3, were excluded as indistinguishable. The records held CMV serostatus as the only immune exposure information.

CDR3 length: 12 residues. V lost 2 bases, J lost 5 bases, and 6 bases lay in between. Germline assignment: CDR1 SGHVS and CDR2 FQNEAQ. Concerning this clone: As yet, its antigen is unknown.

Primers included in the PCR were 60 Vbeta and 13 Jbeta primers. Clones were read by immunoSEQ multiplex PCR, and TCRdb kept only the in-frame ones, dropping some. The sample includes 120,000 or so clones, 75% to 90% of them seen just once. The source material was PBMCs. The clonotype was recovered from a man in his forties in good health and CMV-seronegative. The chain joins TRBV7-8 to TRBJ1-1; the D is unclear. The DNA of the CDR3 is TGTGCCAGCAGCTTAATTCAGACTGAAGCTTTCTTT. Its protein is CASSLIQTEAFF.